This T cell receptor (beta chain) was captured in a study of CD8+CD57+ T cells in acquired aplastic anemia. This CDR3 spans 15 amino acids. Germline-derived CDR1 and CDR2 are LNHDA and SQIVND (reference sequence). V lost 3 bases, J lost 2 bases, and 13 bases lay in between. Profiling that covered TCR beta VDJ and CDR3 relied on genomic DNA as its template. In TCRdb, the reads were re-called with MiXCR into one record per CDR3 protein. The table includes some 240,000 distinct CDR3 sequences, roughly 33% detected once. Turning to this clonotype: It is likely a read error, because the conserved phenylalanine at the end of the CDR3 is missing.

The genes are TRBV19 and TRBJ2-5, with D possibly being TRBD2 (5 bases). Sample: sorted CD4+, CD8+, or CD8+CD57+ T cells (not recorded which) from PBMCs. This receptor was obtained from a human donor in good health, serving as a control. The chain's CDR3 is CASSIRWAGQETQYS. The CDR3 DNA reads as TGTGCCAGTAGTATCCGGTGGGCGGGTCAAGAGACCCAGTACTCC.